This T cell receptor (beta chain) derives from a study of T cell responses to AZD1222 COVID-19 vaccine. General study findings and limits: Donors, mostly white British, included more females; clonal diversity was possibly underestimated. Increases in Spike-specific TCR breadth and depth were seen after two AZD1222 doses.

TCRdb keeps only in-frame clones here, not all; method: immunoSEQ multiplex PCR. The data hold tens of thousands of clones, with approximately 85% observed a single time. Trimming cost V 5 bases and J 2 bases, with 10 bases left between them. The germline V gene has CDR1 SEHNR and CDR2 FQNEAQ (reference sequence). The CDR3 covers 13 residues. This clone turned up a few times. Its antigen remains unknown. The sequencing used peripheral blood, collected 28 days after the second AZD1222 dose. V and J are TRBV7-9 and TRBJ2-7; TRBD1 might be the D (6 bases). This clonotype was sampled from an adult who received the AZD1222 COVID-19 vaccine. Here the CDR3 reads CASSPDRTYEQYF. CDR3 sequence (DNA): TGTGCCAGCAGCCCTGACAGGACCTACGAGCAGTACTTC. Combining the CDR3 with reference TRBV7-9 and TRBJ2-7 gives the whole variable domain DTGVSQNPRHKITKRGQNVTFRCDPISEHNRLYWYRQTLGQGPEFLTYFQNEAQLEKSRLLSDRFSAERPKGSFSTLEIQRTEQGDSAMYLCASSPDRTYEQYFGPGTRLTVT.